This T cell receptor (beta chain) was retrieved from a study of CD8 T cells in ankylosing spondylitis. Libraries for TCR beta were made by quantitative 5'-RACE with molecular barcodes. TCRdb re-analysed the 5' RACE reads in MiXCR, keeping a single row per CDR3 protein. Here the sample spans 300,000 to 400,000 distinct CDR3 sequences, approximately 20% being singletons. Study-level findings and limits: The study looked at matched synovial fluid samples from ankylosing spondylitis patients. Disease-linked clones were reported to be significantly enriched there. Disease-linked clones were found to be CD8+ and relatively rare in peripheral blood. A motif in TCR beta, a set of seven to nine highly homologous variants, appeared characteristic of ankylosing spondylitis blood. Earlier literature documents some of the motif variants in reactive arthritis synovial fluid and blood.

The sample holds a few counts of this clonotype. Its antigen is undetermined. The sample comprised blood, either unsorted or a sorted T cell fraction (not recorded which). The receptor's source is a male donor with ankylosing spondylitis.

This chain's CDR3 is CASSLAEAFVDSPLHF. The CDR3 DNA reads as TGTGCCAGCAGCTTGGCAGAGGCGTTCGTAGACTCACCCCTCCACTTT. The V and J genes are TRBV7-2 and TRBJ1-6; no clear D. V lost 3 bases and J lost 10, with 19 bases in between. Germline CDR1 is SGHTA and CDR2 is FQGNSA. The CDR3 totals 16 residues.